This T cell receptor (beta chain) was documented in a study of blood T cell repertoires in COVID-19. In the study overall: PBMCs, B-cell-depleted T cells, or T cells provided the cDNA or gDNA that made up the material.

Authors' data handling: Counts of nucleated cells, estimated from reference gene primer amplification, were obtained. Assay used: immunoSEQ multiplex PCR; TCRdb lists only in-frame clones, some missing. V, J and clone size were drawn from that table, and D and trimming were deduced from the DNA. The table lists some 290,000 clones, roughly nine tenths of them singletons. The specimen sequenced was PBMCs or T cells enriched from blood (not recorded which). This TCR derives from a woman in her thirties who had recovered from COVID-19.

The CDR3 region has the DNA TGTGCCAGCAGTCTAAGGGGAGATACGCAGTATTTT. Encoded protein: CASSLRGDTQYF. The gene calls are TRBV12-3 or TRBV12-4 and TRBJ2-3; D might be TRBD1 (5 bases). The ends were cut back, 5 bases at V and 5 bases at J, with 8 bases in the middle. The CDR3 consists of 12 residues.